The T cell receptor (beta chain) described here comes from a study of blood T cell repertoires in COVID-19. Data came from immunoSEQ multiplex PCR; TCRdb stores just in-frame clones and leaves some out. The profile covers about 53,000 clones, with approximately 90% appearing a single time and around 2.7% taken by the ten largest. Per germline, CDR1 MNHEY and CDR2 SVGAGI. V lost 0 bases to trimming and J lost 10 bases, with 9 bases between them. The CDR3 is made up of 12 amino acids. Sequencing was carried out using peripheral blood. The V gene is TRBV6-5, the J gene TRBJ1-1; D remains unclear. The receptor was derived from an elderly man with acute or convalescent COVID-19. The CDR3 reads CASSYSPPGAFF. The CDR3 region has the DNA TGTGCCAGCAGTTACTCTCCCCCGGGAGCTTTCTTT.